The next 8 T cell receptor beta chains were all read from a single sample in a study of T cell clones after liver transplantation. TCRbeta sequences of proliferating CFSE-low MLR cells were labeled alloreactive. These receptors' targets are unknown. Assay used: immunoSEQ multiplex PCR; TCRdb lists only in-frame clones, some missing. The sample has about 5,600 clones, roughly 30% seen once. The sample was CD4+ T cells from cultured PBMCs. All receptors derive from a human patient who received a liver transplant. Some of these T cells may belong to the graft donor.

The CDR3 nucleotides are TGTGCTAGTGGTTCCCGGAGTAATGAGCAGTTCTTC. Translated, it gives CASGSRSNEQFF. The chain has TRBV12-5 and TRBJ2-1; D remains ambiguous. The CDR3 has 12 residues. Trimming stripped 4 bases from V and 7 bases from J, with 8 bases between. In germline, CDR1 is LGHNT, CDR2 FRNRAP.

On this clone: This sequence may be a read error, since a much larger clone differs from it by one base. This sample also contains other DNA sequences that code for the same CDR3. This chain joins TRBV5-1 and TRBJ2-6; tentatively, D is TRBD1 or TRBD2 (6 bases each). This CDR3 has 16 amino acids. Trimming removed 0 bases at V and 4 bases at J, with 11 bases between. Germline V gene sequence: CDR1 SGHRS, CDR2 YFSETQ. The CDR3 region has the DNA TGCGCCAGCAGCTTGGCCTGGGGGGCGGGGGCCAACGTCCTGACTTTC. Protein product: CASSLAWGAGANVLTF.

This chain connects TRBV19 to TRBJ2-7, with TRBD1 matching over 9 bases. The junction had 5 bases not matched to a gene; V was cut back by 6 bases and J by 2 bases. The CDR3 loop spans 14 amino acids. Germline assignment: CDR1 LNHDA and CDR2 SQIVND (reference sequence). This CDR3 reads CASSGTGRTYEQYF. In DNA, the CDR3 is TGTGCCAGTAGCGGGACAGGGCGCACCTACGAGCAGTACTTC.

The CDR3 DNA follows: TGTGCCAGCAGCCACCCGGGGGGCATCTACGAGCAGTACTTC. Protein product: CASSHPGGIYEQYF. This chain links TRBV7-9 with TRBJ2-7, with D possibly matching TRBD2 (7 bases). The CDR3 is 14 amino acids. Germline loops: CDR1 SEHNR, CDR2 FQNEAQ (reference sequence). V shed 5 bases and J shed 3 bases, with 14 bases lying between them.

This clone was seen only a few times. The CDR3 DNA reads TGTGCCAGCAGTCTCCCCGGACACCTTACCTACGAGCAGTACTTC. Protein: CASSLPGHLTYEQYF. The V gene is TRBV28, the J gene TRBJ2-7, with a weak D call TRBD1 (5 bases). The V gene's germline CDR1 is MDHEN and CDR2 SYDVKM. This CDR3 region has 15 residues. Deletions cut 5 bases from V and 2 bases from J, with 16 bases between.

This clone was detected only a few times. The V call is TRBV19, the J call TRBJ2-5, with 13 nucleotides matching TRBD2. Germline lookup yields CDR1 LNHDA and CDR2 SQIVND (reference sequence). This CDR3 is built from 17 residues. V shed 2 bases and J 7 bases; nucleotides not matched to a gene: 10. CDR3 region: CASSIRLAGGPAGTQYF. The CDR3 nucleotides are TGTGCCAGTAGTATAAGACTAGCGGGAGGCCCGGCTGGGACCCAGTACTTC.

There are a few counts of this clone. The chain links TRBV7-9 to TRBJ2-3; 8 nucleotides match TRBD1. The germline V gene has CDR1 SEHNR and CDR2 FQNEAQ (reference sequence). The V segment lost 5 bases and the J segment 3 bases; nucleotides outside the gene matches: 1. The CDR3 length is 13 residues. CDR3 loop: CASSRTGTDTQYF. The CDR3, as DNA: TGTGCCAGCAGCCGGACAGGGACAGATACGCAGTATTTT. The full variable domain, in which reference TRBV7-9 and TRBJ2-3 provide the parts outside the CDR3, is DTGVSQNPRHKITKRGQNVTFRCDPISEHNRLYWYRQTLGQGPEFLTYFQNEAQLEKSRLLSDRFSAERPKGSFSTLEIQRTEQGDSAMYLCASSRTGTDTQYFGPGTRLTVL.

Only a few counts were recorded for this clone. This CDR3 is CASSQGVGRIQETQYF. The DNA of the CDR3 is TGCGCCAGCAGCCAAGGCGTCGGGAGGATACAAGAGACCCAGTACTTC. This chain uses TRBV4-3 with TRBJ2-5; the match to TRBD2 covers 7 bases. V shed 1 base and J 2 bases; nucleotides not matched to a gene: 7. CDR3 length equals 16 residues. The germline V gene has CDR1 LGHNA and CDR2 YSLEER.